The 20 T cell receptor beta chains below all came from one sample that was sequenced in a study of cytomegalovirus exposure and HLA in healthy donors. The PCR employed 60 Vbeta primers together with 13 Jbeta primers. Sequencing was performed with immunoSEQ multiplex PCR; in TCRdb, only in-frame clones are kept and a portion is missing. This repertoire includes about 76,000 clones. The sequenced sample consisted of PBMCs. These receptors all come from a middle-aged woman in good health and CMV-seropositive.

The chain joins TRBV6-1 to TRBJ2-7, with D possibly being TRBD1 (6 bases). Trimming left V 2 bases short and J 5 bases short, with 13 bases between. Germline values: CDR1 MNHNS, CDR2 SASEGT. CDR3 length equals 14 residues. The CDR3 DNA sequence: TGTGCCAGCAGTGAACCTGGGGGCGGACACGAGCAGTACTTC. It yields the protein CASSEPGGGHEQYF.

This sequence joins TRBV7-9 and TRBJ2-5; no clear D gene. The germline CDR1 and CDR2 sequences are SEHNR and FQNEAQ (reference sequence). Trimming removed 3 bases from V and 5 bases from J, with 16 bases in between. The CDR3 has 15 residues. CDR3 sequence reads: CASSLVPSARETQYF. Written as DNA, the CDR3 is TGTGCCAGCAGCTTGGTACCCTCAGCTAGGGAGACCCAGTACTTC. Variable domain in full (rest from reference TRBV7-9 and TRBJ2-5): DTGVSQNPRHKITKRGQNVTFRCDPISEHNRLYWYRQTLGQGPEFLTYFQNEAQLEKSRLLSDRFSAERPKGSFSTLEIQRTEQGDSAMYLCASSLVPSARETQYFGPGTRLLVL.

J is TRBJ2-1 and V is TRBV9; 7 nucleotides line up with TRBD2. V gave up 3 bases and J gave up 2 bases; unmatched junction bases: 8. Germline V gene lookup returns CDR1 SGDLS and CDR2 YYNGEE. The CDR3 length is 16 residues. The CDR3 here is CASSGLGRNTYNEQFF. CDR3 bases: TGTGCCAGCAGCGGCCTCGGGAGGAACACCTACAATGAGCAGTTCTTC.

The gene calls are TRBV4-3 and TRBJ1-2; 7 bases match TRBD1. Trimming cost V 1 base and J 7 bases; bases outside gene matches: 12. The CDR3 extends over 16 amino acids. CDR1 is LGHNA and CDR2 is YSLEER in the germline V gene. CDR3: CASSQGTGNRVSGYTF. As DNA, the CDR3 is TGCGCCAGCAGCCAAGGGACAGGAAATCGTGTAAGTGGCTACACCTTC.

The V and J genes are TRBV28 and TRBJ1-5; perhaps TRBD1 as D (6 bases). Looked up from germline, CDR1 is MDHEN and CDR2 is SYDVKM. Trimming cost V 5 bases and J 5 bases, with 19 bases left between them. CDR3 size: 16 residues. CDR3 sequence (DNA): TGTGCCAGCAGTAGCGGAGGGGGGGCCGGGGATCAGCCCCAGCATTTT. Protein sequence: CASSSGGGAGDQPQHF.

CDR3 nucleotides: TGTGCCAGTAGTGCGCTTGGAGGGAACACCGGGGAGCTGTTTTTT. It specifies CASSALGGNTGELFF. The J gene is TRBJ2-2, the V gene TRBV19, with a tentative D call TRBD2 (5 bases). V shed 5 bases and J shed 1 base, with 11 bases lying between them. The CDR3 runs to 15 residues. In germline, CDR1 is LNHDA, CDR2 SQIVND (reference sequence).

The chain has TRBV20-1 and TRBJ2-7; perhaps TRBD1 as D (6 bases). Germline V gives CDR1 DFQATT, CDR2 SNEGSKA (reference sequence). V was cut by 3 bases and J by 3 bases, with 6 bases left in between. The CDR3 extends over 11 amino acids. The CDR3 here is CSARDSYEQYF. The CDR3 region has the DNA TGCAGTGCTAGGGACAGCTACGAGCAGTACTTC.

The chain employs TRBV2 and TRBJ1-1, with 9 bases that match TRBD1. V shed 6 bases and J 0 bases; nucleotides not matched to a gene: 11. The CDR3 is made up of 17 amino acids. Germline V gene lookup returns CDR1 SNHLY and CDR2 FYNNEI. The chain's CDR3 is CASRYDTGGGMNTEAFF. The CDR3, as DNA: TGTGCCAGCAGATACGATACAGGGGGCGGCATGAACACTGAAGCTTTCTTT.

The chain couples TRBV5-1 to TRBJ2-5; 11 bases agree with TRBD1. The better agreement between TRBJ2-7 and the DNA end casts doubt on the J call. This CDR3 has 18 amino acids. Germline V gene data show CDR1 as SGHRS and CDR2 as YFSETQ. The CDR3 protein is CASSLTPTGTGGPYEQYF. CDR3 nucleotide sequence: TGCGCCAGCAGCTTGACGCCCACCGGGACAGGGGGACCCTACGAGCAGTACTTC.

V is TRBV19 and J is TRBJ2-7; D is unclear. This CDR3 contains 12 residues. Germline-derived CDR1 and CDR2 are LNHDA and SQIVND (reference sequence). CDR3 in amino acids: CATASANYEQYF. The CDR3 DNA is TGTGCAACGGCTAGTGCCAACTACGAGCAGTACTTC.

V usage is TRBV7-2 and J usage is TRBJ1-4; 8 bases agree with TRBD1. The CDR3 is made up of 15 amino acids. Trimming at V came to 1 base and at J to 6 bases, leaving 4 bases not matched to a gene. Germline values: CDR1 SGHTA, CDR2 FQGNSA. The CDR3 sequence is CASSLVGQGYEKLFF. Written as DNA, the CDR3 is TGTGCCAGCAGCTTAGTAGGACAGGGATATGAAAAACTGTTTTTT.

The CDR3 region has the DNA TGCGCCAGCAGCCAAGAGGGGCATCCTAATCAGCCCCAGCATTTT. Protein: CASSQEGHPNQPQHF. The chain is built from TRBV4-1 and TRBJ1-5, with D possibly TRBD1 on 5 matching bases. V lost 0 bases and J 4 bases, leaving 10 bases between the germline ends. Germline CDR1 is MGHRA and CDR2 is YSYEKL. The CDR3 runs 15 residues.

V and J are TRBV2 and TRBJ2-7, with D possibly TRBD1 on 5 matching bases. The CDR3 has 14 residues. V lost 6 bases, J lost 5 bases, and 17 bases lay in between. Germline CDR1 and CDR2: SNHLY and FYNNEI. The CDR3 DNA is TGTGCCAGCAGCAAGCGTCTAGGGGCCAACGAGCAGTACTTC. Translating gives CASSKRLGANEQYF.

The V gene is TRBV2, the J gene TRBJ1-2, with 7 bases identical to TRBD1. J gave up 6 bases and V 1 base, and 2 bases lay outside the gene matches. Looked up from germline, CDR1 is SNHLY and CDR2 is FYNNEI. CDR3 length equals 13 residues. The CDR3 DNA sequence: TGTGCCAGCAGTGAAGGAACAGGGGATGGCTACACCTTC. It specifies CASSEGTGDGYTF. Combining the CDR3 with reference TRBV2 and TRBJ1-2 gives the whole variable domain EPEVTQTPSHQVTQMGQEVILRCVPISNHLYFYWYRQILGQKVEFLVSFYNNEISEKSEIFDDQFSVERPDGSNFTLKIRSTKLEDSAMYFCASSEGTGDGYTFGSGTRLTVV.

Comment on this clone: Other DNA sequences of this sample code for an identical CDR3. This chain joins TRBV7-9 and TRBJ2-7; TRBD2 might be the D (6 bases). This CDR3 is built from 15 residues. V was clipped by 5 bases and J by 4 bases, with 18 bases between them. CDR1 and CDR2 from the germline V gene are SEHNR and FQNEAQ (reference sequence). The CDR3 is CASSREGLGGYEQYF. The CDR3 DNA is TGTGCCAGCAGCCGAGAAGGGTTGGGAGGATACGAGCAGTACTTC. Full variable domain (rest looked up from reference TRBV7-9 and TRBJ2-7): DTGVSQNPRHKITKRGQNVTFRCDPISEHNRLYWYRQTLGQGPEFLTYFQNEAQLEKSRLLSDRFSAERPKGSFSTLEIQRTEQGDSAMYLCASSREGLGGYEQYFGPGTRLTVT.

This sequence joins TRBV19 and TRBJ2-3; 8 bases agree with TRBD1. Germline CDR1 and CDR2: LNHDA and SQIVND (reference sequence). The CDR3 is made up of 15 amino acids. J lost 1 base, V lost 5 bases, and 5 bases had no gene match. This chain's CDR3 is CASSSGQVRTDTQYF. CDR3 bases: TGTGCCAGTAGTTCGGGACAGGTTCGCACAGATACGCAGTATTTT.

CDR3 sequence reads: CATSRDFAVNYGYTF. Here the CDR3 DNA reads TGTGCCACCAGCAGAGATTTCGCAGTTAACTATGGCTACACCTTC. The V call is TRBV15, the J call TRBJ1-2, with D uncertain. Germline V gene data show CDR1 as LNHNV and CDR2 as YYDKDF (reference sequence). The CDR3 consists of 15 residues. V was cut by 0 bases and J by 1 base, with 9 bases left in between.

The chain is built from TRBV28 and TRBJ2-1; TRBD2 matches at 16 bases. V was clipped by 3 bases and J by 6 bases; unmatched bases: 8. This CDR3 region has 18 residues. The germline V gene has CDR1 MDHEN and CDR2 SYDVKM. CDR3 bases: TGTGCCAGCAGTTTGGGACTAGCGGGAGGGGGGAATATCAATGAGCAGTTCTTC. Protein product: CASSLGLAGGGNINEQFF.

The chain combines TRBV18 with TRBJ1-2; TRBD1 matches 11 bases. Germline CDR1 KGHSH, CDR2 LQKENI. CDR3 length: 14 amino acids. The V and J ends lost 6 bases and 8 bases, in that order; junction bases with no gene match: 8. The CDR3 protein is CASSRGQGAEGYTF. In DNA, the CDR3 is TGTGCCAGCTCCCGCGGACAGGGGGCAGAAGGCTACACCTTC. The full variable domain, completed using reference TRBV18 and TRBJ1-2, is NAGVMQNPRHLVRRRGQEARLRCSPMKGHSHVYWYRQLPEEGLKFMVYLQKENIIDESGMPKERFSAEFPKEGPSILRIQQVVRGDSAAYFCASSRGQGAEGYTFGSGTRLTVV.

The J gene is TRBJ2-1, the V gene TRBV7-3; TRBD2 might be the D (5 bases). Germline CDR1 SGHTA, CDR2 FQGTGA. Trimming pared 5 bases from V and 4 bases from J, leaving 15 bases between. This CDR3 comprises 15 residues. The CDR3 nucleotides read TGTGCCAGCAGCGCCGGACTCCTAGGGTACAATGAGCAGTTCTTC. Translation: CASSAGLLGYNEQFF.